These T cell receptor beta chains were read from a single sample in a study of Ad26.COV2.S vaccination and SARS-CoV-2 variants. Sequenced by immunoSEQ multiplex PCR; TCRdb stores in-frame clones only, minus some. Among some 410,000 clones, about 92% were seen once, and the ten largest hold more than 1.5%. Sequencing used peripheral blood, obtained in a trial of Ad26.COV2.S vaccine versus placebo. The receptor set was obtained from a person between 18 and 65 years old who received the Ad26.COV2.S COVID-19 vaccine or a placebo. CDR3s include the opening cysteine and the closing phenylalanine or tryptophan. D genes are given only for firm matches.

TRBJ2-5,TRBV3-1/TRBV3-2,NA,CASSQERRKETQYF
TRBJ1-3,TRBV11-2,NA,CASSQRGSGNTIYF
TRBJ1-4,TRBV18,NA,CASSPYILGPTNEKLFF
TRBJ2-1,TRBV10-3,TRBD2,CAISESGTSGRNEQFF
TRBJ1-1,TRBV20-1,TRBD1,CSASTGVPEAFF
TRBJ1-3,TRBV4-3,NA,CASSQEGGPGNTIYF
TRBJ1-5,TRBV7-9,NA,CASSPTGQSNQPQHF
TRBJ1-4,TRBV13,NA,CASSLGGLLNEKLFF
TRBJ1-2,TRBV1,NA,CTSSPTEGQGLGYTF
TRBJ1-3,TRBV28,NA,CASSFRWGSGNTIYF
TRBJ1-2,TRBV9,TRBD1,CASSVGQSYGYTF
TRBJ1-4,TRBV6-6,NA,CASSYEGLQEKLFF
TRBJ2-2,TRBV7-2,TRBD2,CASGGTSPLLNTGELFF
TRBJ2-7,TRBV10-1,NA,CASSDSKRSYEQYF
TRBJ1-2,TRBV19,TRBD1,CASTRTGANYGYTF
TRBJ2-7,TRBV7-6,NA,CASSPQAGGHYEQYF
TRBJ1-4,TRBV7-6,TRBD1,CASSPLDRGEKLFF
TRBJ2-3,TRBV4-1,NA,CASSQDRLAPDTQYF
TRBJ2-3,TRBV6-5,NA,CASSPSELGCTQYF
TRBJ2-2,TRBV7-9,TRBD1,CASSLAGTGGAGELFF
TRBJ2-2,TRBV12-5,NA,CASVQGLQVGELFF
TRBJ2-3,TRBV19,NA,CASSMVGVADTQYF
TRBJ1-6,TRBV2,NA,CASCPDYNSPLHF
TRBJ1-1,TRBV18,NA,CASSPLRGSGTEAFF
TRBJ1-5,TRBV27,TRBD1,CASSLGPGGNQPQHF
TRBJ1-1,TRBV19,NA,CASSFDLGLNTEAFF
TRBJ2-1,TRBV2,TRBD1,CASRLDRGSTRQNEQFF
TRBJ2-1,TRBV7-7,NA,CASSLVGASYNEQFF